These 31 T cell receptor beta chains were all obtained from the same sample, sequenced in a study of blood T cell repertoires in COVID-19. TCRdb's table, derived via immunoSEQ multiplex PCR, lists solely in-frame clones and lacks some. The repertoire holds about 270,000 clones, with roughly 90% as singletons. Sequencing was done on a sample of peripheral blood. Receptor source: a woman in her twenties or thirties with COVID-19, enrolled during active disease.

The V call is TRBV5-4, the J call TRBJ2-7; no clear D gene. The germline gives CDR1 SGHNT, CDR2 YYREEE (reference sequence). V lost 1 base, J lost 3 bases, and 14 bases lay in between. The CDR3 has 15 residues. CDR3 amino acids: CASSLSQAPHYEQYF. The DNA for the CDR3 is TGTGCCAGCAGCTTGTCCCAGGCGCCCCACTACGAGCAGTACTTC.

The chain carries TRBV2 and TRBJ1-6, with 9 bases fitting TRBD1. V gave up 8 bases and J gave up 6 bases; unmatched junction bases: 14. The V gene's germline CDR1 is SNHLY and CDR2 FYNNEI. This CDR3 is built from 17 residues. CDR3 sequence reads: CASRSSPGQGGNSPLHF. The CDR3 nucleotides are TGTGCCAGCCGATCTTCCCCGGGACAGGGTGGTAATTCACCCCTCCACTTT.

The CDR3 is CASSPPRQGYTQYF. CDR3 DNA: TGCGCCAGCAGCCCGCCGCGACAGGGATATACGCAGTATTTT. The chain carries TRBV4-1 and TRBJ2-3, with 7 bases fitting TRBD1. This CDR3 has 14 residues. The trim removed 4 bases at V and 7 bases at J, leaving 8 bases unmatched. From germline, CDR1 is MGHRA and CDR2 YSYEKL.

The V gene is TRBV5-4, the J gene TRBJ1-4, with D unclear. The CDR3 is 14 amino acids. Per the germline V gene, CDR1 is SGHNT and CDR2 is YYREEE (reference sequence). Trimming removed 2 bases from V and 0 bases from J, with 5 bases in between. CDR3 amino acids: CASSLSATNEKLFF. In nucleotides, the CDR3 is TGTGCCAGCAGCTTATCTGCAACTAATGAAAAACTGTTTTTT.

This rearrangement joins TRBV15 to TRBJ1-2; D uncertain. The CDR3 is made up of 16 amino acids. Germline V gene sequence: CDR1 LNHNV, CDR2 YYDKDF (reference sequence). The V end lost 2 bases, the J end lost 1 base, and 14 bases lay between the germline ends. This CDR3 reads CATSRTFEQLNYGYTF. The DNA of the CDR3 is TGTGCCACCAGCAGAACCTTTGAGCAACTTAACTATGGCTACACCTTC.

Written as DNA, the CDR3 is TGTGCCAGCAGTGAAGTTACTAGCGGGGGGACCCAGTACTTC. Translation: CASSEVTSGGTQYF. J is TRBJ2-5 and V is TRBV6-1, with 11 bases aligning to TRBD2. Germline V gene lookup returns CDR1 MNHNS and CDR2 SASEGT. The V gene end was trimmed by 1 base and the J gene end by 7 bases; junction bases not matched to a gene: 2. CDR3 size: 14 residues.

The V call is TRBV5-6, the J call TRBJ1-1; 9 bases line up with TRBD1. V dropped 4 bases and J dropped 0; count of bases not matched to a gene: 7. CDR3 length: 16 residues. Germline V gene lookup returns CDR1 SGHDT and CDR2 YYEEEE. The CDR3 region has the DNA TGTGCCAGCAGCAACCGGGACAGGGCAATGAACACTGAAGCTTTCTTT. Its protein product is CASSNRDRAMNTEAFF.

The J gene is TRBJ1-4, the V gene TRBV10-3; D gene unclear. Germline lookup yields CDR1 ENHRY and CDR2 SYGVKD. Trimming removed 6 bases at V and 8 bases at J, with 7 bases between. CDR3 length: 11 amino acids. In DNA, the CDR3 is TGTGCCATCAGGGCGGGGGAAAAACTGTTTTTT. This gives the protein CAIRAGEKLFF.

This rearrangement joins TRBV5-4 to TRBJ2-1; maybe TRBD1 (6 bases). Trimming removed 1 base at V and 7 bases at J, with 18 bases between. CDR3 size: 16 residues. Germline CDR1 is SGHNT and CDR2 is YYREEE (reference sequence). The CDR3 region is CASSLFQRGRGNEQFF. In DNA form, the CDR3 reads TGTGCCAGCAGCTTGTTTCAGAGGGGGAGAGGAAATGAGCAGTTCTTC.

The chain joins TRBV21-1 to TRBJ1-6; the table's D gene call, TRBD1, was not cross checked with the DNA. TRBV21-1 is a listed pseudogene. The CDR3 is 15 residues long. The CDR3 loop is CASSKGWTGVGPLHF. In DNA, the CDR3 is TGTGCCAGCAGCAAAGGGTGGACAGGTGTTGGACCCCTCCACTTT.

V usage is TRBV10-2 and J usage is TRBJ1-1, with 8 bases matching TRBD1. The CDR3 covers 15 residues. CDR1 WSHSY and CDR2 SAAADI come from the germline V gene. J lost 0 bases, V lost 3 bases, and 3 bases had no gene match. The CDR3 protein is CASSDWTGMNTEAFF. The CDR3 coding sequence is TGCGCCAGCAGTGACTGGACAGGGATGAACACTGAAGCTTTCTTT.

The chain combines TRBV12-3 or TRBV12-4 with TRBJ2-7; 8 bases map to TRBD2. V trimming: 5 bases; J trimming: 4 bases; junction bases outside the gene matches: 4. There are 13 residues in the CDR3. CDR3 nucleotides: TGTGCCAGCAGTCTGGGACTAGTTTACGAGCAGTACTTC. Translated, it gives CASSLGLVYEQYF.

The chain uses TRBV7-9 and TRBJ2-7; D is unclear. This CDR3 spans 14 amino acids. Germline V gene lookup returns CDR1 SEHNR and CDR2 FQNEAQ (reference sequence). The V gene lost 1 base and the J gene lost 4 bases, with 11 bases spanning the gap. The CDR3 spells CASSLVGLWYEQYF. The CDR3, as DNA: TGTGCCAGCAGCTTAGTTGGGCTTTGGTACGAGCAGTACTTC.

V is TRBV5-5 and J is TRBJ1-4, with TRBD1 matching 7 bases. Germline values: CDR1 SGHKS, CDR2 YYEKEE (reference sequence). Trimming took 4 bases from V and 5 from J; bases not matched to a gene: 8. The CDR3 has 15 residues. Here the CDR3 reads CASSRTTGRNEKLFF. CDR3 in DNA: TGTGCCAGCAGCCGGACGACAGGGAGGAATGAAAAACTGTTTTTT.

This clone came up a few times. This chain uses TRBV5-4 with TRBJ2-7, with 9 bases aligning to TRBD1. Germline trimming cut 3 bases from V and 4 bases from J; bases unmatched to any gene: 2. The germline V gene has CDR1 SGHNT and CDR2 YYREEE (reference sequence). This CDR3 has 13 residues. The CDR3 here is CASSSDRGYEQYF. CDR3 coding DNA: TGTGCCAGCAGCTCCGACAGGGGGTACGAGCAGTACTTC.

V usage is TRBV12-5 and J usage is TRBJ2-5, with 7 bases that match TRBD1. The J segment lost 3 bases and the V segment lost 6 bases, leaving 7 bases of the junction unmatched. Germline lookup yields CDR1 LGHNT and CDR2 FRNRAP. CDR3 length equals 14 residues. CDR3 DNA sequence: TGTGCTAGTGGATCCGGGACAGTCGAAGAGACCCAGTACTTC. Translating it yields CASGSGTVEETQYF.

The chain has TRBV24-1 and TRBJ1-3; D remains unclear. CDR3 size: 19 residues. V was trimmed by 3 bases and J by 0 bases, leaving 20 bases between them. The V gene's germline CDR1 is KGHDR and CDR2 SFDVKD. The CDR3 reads CATSDPERVQLISGNTIYF. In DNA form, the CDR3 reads TGTGCCACCAGTGATCCCGAGAGGGTTCAATTAATCTCTGGAAACACCATATATTTT.

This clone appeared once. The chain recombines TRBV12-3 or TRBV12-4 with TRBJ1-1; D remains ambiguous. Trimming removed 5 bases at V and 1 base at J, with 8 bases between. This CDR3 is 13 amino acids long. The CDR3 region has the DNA TGTGCCAGCAGTGAGGACTGGAACACTGAAGCTTTCTTT. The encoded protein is CASSEDWNTEAFF.

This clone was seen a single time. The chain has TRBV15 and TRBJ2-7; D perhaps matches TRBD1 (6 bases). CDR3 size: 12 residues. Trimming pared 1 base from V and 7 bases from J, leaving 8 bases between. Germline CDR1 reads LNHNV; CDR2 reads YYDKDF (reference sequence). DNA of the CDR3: TGTGCCACCAGCAGAGCGAGGGGGGAGCAGTACTTC. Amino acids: CATSRARGEQYF.

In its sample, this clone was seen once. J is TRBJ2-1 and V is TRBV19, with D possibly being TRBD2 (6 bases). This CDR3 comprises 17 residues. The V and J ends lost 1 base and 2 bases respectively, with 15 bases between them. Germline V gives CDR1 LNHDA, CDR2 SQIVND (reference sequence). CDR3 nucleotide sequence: TGTGCCAGTAGTATAGGGCGGGGCAGGTCTACCTACAATGAGCAGTTCTTC. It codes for CASSIGRGRSTYNEQFF.

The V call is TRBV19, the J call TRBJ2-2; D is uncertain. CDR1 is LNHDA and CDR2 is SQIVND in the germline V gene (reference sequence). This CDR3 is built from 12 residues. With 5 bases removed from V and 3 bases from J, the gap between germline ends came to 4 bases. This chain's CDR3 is CASSLHTGELFF. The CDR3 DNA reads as TGTGCCAGTAGTCTCCACACCGGGGAGCTGTTTTTT.

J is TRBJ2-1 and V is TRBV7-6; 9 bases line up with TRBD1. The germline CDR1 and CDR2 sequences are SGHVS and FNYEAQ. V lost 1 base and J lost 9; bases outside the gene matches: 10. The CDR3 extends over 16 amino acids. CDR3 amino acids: CASSLVSGTGLGEQFF. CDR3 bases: TGTGCCAGCAGCTTAGTGAGCGGGACAGGGTTAGGTGAGCAGTTCTTC.

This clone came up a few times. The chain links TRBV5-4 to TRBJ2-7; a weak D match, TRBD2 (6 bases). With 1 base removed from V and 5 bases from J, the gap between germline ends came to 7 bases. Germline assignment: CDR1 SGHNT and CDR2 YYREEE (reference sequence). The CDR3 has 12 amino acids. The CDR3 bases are TGTGCCAGCAGCTTGACGGGGGACGAGCAGTACTTC. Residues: CASSLTGDEQYF.

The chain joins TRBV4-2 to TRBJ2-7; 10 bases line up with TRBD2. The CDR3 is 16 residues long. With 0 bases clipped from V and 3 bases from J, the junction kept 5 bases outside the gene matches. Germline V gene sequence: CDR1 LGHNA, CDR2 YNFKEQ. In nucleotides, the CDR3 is TGTGCCAGCAGCCAAGATTACGGGACTAGCGTCTACGAGCAGTACTTC. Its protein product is CASSQDYGTSVYEQYF.

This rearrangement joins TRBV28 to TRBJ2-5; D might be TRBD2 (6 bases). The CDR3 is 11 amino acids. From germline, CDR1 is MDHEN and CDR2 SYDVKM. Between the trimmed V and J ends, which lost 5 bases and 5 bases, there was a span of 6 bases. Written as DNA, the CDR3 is TGTGCCAGCAGTCGGGGGGAGACCCAGTACTTC. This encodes CASSRGETQYF.

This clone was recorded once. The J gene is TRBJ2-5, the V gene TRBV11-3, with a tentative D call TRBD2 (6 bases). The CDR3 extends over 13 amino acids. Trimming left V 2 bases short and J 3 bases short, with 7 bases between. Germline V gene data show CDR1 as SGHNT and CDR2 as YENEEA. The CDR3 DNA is TGTGCCAGCAGCTTAAGGGAGGAAGAGACCCAGTACTTC. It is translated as CASSLREEETQYF.

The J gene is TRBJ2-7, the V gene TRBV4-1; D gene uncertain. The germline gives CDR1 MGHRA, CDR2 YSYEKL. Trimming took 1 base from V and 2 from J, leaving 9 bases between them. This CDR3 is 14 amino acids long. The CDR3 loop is CASSQGPSAYEQYF. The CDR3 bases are TGCGCCAGCAGCCAAGGCCCTTCGGCCTACGAGCAGTACTTC.

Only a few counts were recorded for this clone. The chain's CDR3 is CATSTDSGGLADTQYF. The DNA of the CDR3 is TGTGCCACCAGCACCGATAGCGGGGGGCTTGCAGATACGCAGTATTTT. The chain uses TRBV15 and TRBJ2-3, with TRBD2 identical over 10 bases. The trim removed 4 bases at V and 4 bases at J, leaving 8 bases unmatched. In germline, CDR1 is LNHNV, CDR2 YYDKDF (reference sequence). CDR3 size: 16 residues.

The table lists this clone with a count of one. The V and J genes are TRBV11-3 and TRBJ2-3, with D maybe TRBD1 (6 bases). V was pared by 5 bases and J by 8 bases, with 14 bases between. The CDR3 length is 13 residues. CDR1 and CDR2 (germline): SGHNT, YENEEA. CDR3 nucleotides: TGTGCCAGCAGCCTGACTCGAGGGGGTACGCAGTATTTT. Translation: CASSLTRGGTQYF.

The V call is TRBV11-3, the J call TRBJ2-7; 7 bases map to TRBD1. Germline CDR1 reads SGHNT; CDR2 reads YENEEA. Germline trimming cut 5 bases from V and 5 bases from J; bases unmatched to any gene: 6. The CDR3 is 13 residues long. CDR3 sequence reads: CASSIQGMDEQYF. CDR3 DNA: TGTGCCAGCAGCATACAGGGGATGGACGAGCAGTACTTC. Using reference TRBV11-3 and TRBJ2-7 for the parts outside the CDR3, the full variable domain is EAGVVQSPRYKIIEKKQPVAFWCNPISGHNTLYWYLQNLGQGPELLIRYENEEAVDDSQLPKDRFSAERLKGVDSTLKIQPAELGDSAVYLCASSIQGMDEQYFGPGTRLTVT.

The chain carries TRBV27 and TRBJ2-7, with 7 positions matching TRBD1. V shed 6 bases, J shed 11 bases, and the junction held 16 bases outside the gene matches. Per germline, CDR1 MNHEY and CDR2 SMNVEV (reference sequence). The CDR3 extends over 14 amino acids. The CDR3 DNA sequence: TGTGCCAGCAGCCGGGACAGCGATGAAGTTAGGGAGTACTTC. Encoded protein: CASSRDSDEVREYF.